This TCR beta chain was sequenced for a study of CD8 T cell repertoires and HIV-1 epitope variants. Study background: Epitopes were three Gag families plus Nef HW9 and YT9. The baseline condition was 1M T cells left uncultured. General study results and limits: Six of nine antigen-specific clonotypes appeared cross-reactive to autologous or escape variants.

Clones were read by immunoSEQ multiplex PCR, and TCRdb kept only the in-frame ones, dropping some. The sample consists of approximately 1,800 clones, around 70% of them appearing once. Germline CDR1 is SGDLS and CDR2 is YYNGEE. The CDR3 runs to 16 residues. Trimming stripped 1 base from V and 2 bases from J, with 12 bases between. Worth noting for this clone: Antigen: not known.

The chain links TRBV9 to TRBJ2-2; a possible D gene is TRBD2 (6 bases). This clonotype was sampled from a male donor with HIV. Material for sequencing was cultured CD8+ T cells derived from PBMCs. For the CDR3, the DNA is TGTGCCAGCAGCGTATGGCGGGGCCAAAACACCGGGGAGCTGTTTTTT. Its protein product is CASSVWRGQNTGELFF.